This TCR beta chain was retrieved from a study of patients and donors after allogeneic stem cell transplantation. TCRdb ran MiXCR on the RT-PCR reads and lists one entry per CDR3 protein. The sample lists fewer than 75,000 distinct CDR3 sequences; about an eighth were seen once. CDR3 size: 17 residues. CDR1 and CDR2 (germline): LNHNV, YYDKDF (reference sequence). V dropped 1 base and J dropped 0 bases, with 13 bases sitting between them. Specimen: blood, either unsorted or a sorted T cell fraction (not recorded which). The receptor was isolated from a human donor who was either an allogeneic HSCT recipient or a stem cell or donor lymphocyte infusion donor (not recorded which). It is not recorded whose cells these are; they may come from a transplant donor. The chain is built from TRBV15 and TRBJ2-1; tentatively, D is TRBD2 (6 bases). CDR3 in amino acids: CATSRASGEDSYNEQFF. DNA for the CDR3: TGTGCCACCAGCAGAGCATCGGGAGAAGACTCCTACAATGAGCAGTTCTTC.